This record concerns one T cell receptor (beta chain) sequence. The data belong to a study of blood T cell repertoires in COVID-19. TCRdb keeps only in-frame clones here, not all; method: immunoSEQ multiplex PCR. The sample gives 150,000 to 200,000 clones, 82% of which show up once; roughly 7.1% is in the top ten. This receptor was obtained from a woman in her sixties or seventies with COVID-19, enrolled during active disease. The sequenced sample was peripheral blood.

CDR3 region: CASSPRTGKYTEAFF. The CDR3 DNA is TGTGCCAGCAGCCCACGGACGGGGAAATACACTGAAGCTTTCTTT. This rearrangement joins TRBV9 to TRBJ1-1; D call uncertain. Germline assignment: CDR1 SGDLS and CDR2 YYNGEE. With 4 bases removed from V and 3 bases from J, the gap between germline ends came to 16 bases. There are 15 residues in the CDR3.